This TCR beta chain comes out of a study of immune evolution from preneoplasia to lung adenocarcinoma. Study-wide results and caveats: Normal lung had the highest top T cell clone frequencies.

Sequencing was performed with immunoSEQ multiplex PCR; in TCRdb, only in-frame clones are kept and a portion is missing. The sample holds tens of thousands of clones, 70% to 85% seen once. This CDR3 has 14 residues. Trimming pared 6 bases from V and 1 base from J, leaving 11 bases between. Germline CDR1 is SNHLY and CDR2 is FYNNEI. Between the mid-2010s and the late 2010s, patients underwent resection in Japan or China. Histologic diagnosis was independently verified by two lung pathologists. This clone has a handful of counts. Antigen specificity is unknown. This receptor was obtained from a person between 60 and 69 years old with lung adenocarcinoma. Material: FFPE invasive lung adenocarcinoma tissue. This rearrangement joins TRBV2 to TRBJ2-3; D might be TRBD1 (5 bases). CDR3 sequence: CASSLMTGTDTQYF. DNA of the CDR3: TGTGCCAGCAGCCTAATGACAGGCACAGATACGCAGTATTTT.